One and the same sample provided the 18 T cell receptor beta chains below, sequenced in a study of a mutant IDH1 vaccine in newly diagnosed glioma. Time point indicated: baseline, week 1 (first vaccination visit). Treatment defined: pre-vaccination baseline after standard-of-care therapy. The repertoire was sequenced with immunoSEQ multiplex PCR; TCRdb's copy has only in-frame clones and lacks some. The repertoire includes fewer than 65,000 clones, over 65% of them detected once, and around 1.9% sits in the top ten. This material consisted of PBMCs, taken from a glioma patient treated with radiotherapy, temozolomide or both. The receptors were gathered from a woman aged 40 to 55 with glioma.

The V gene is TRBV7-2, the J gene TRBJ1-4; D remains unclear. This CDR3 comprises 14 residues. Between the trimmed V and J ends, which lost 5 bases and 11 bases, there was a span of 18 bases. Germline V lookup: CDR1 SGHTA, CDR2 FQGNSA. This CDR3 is CASSLIRPSGKLFF. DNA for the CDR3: TGTGCCAGCAGCCTCATACGACCCTCGGGGAAACTGTTTTTT.

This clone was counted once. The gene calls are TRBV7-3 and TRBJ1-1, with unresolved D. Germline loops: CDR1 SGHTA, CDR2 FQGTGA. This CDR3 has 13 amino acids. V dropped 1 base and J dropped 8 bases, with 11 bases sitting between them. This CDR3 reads CASSLNTKGEAFF. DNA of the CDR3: TGTGCCAGCAGCTTAAATACGAAAGGGGAAGCTTTCTTT.

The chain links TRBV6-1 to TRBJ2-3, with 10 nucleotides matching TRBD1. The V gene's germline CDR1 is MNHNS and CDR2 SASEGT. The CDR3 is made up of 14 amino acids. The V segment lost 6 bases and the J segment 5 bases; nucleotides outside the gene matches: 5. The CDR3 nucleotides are TGTGCCAGCAGACCAGACAGGGGGCGAGATACGCAGTATTTT. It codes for CASRPDRGRDTQYF.

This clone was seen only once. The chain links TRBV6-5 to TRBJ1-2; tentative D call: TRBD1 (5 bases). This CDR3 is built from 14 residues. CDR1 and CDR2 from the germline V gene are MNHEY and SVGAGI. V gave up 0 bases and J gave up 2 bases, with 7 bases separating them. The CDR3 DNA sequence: TGTGCCAGCAGTTACTCGGCAGGGAACTATGGCTACACCTTC. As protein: CASSYSAGNYGYTF.

The CDR3 spells CASSPLGQGTLDGYTF. The CDR3 nucleotides read TGTGCCAGCTCACCTCTAGGACAGGGAACTTTGGATGGCTACACCTTC. This sequence joins TRBV18 and TRBJ1-2; 8 bases line up with TRBD1. Germline CDR1 reads KGHSH; CDR2 reads LQKENI. V lost 3 bases to trimming and J lost 6 bases; unmatched junction nucleotides: 12. The CDR3 spans 16 residues.

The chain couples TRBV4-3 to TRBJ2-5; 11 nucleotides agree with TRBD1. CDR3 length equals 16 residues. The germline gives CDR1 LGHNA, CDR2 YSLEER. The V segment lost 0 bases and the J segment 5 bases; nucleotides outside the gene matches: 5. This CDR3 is CASSQDLGTGGETQYF. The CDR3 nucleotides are TGCGCCAGCAGCCAAGATTTGGGGACAGGGGGGGAGACCCAGTACTTC.

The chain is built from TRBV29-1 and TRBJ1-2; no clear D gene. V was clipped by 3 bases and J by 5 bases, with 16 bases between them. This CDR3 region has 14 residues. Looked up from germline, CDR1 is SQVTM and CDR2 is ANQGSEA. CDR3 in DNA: TGCAGCGTTGAGATGCGGGGTGAAGGTTATGGCTACACCTTC. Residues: CSVEMRGEGYGYTF.

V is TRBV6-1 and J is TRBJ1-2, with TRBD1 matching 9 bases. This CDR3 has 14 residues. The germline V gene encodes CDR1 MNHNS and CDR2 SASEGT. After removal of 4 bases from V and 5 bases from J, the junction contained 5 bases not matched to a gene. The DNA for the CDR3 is TGTGCCAGCAGTGGGGGACAGGGACAATATGGCTACACCTTC. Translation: CASSGGQGQYGYTF.

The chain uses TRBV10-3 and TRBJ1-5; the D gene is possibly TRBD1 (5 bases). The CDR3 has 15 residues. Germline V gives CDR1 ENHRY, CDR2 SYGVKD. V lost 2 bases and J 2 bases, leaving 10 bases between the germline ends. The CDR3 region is CAISEQGGGNQPQHF. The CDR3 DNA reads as TGTGCCATCAGTGAGCAGGGCGGGGGCAATCAGCCCCAGCATTTT.

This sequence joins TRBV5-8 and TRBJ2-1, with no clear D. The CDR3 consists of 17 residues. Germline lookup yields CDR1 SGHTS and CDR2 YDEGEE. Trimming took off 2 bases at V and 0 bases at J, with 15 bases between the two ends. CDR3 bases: TGTGCCAGCAGCTTTGATTCAGGTTCTAGCTCCTACAATGAGCAGTTCTTC. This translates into CASSFDSGSSSYNEQFF.

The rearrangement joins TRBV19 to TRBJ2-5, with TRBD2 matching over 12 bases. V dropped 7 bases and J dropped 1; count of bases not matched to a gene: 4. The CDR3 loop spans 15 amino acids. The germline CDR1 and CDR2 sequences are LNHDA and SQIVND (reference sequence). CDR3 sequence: CASKRTSGAQETQYF. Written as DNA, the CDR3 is TGTGCCAGTAAGCGGACTAGCGGGGCCCAAGAGACCCAGTACTTC.

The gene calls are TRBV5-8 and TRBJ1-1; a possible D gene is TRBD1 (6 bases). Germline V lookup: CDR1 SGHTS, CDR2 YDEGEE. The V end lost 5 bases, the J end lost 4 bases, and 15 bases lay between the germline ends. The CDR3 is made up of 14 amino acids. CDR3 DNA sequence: TGTGCCAGCAGACCTAGACAGGTTGGCACTGAAGCTTTCTTT. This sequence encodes CASRPRQVGTEAFF.

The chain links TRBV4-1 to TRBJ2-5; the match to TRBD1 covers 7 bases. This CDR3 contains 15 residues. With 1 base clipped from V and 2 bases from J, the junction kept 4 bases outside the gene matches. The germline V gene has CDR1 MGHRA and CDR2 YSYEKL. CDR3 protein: CASSQVFRGQETQYF. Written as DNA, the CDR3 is TGCGCCAGCAGCCAAGTTTTCAGGGGGCAAGAGACCCAGTACTTC.

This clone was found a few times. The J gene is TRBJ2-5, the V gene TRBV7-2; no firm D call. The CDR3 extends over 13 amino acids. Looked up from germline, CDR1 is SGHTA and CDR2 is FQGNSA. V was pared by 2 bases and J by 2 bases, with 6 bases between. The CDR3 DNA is TGTGCCAGCAGCTTAAACCGGCAAGAGACCCAGTACTTC. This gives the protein CASSLNRQETQYF. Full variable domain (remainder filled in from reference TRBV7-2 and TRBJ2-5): GAGVSQSPSNKVTEKGKDVELRCDPISGHTALYWYRQSLGQGLEFLIYFQGNSAPDKSGLPSDRFSAERTGGSVSTLTIQRTQQEDSAVYLCASSLNRQETQYFGPGTRLLVL.

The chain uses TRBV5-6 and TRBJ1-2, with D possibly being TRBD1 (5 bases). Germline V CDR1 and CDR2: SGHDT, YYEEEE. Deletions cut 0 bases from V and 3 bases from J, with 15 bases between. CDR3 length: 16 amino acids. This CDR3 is CASSLARAERDYGYTF. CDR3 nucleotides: TGTGCCAGCAGCTTGGCCAGGGCAGAAAGGGACTATGGCTACACCTTC.

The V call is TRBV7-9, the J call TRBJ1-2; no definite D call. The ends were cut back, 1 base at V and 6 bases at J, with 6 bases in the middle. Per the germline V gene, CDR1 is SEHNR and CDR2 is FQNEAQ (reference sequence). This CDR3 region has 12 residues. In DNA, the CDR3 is TGTGCCAGCAGCTTAGGGTTGGATGGCTACACCTTC. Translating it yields CASSLGLDGYTF. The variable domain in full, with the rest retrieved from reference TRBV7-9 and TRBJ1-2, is DTGVSQNPRHKITKRGQNVTFRCDPISEHNRLYWYRQTLGQGPEFLTYFQNEAQLEKSRLLSDRFSAERPKGSFSTLEIQRTEQGDSAMYLCASSLGLDGYTFGSGTRLTVV.

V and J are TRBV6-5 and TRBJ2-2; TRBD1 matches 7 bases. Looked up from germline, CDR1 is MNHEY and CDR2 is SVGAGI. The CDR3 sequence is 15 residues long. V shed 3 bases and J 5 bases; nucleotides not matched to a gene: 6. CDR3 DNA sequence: TGTGCCAGCAGTTATGAGGGGGCAATAACCGGGGAGCTGTTTTTT. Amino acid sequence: CASSYEGAITGELFF.

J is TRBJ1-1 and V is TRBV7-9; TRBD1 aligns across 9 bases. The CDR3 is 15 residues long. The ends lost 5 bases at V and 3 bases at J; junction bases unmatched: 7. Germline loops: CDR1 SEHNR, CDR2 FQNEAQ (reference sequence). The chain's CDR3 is CASSRTGEEYTEAFF. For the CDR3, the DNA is TGTGCCAGCAGCAGGACAGGGGAGGAGTACACTGAAGCTTTCTTT.